These 26 T cell receptor beta chains came from one sample sequenced in a study of control samples from healthy donors and cancer patients. The table came from immunoSEQ multiplex PCR; TCRdb's copy has only in-frame clones and leaves some out. This table has some 130,000 clones, around 88% appearing once. The sample comprised blood. These receptors were collected from a man between 35 and 55 years old in good health.

This chain joins TRBV19 and TRBJ2-2, with unresolved D. This CDR3 is 14 amino acids long. Germline V gives CDR1 LNHDA, CDR2 SQIVND (reference sequence). Trimming cost V 7 bases and J 1 base, with 10 bases left between them. This CDR3 is CASIKGLNTGELFF. For the CDR3, the DNA is TGTGCCAGTATTAAGGGCTTGAACACCGGGGAGCTGTTTTTT. The full variable domain, rest sourced from reference TRBV19 and TRBJ2-2, is DGGITQSPKYLFRKEGQNVTLSCEQNLNHDAMYWYRQDPGQGLRLIYYSQIVNDFQKGDIAEGYSVSREKKESFPLTVTSAQKNPTAFYLCASIKGLNTGELFFGEGSRLTVL.

The chain recombines TRBV9 with TRBJ2-3, with TRBD2 matching 11 bases. Germline CDR1 and CDR2: SGDLS and YYNGEE. Trimming cost V 0 bases and J 7 bases; bases outside gene matches: 4. This CDR3 is 15 amino acids long. The CDR3 DNA is TGTGCCAGCAGCGTAGCTAGCGGGGGGCTTCATACGCAGTATTTT. It specifies CASSVASGGLHTQYF.

The rearrangement joins TRBV9 to TRBJ2-7; 9 bases fit TRBD1. Looked up from germline, CDR1 is SGDLS and CDR2 is YYNGEE. The CDR3 length is 12 residues. V was pared by 5 bases and J by 5 bases, with 2 bases of the junction left unmatched. CDR3: CASRGDRDEQYF. The CDR3 DNA reads TGTGCCAGCAGGGGGGACAGGGACGAGCAGTACTTC.

V gene TRBV6-4 combines with J gene TRBJ1-6; a possible D gene is TRBD1 (5 bases). This CDR3 region has 16 residues. V was trimmed by 5 bases and J by 0 bases, leaving 11 bases between them. Germline V gene sequence: CDR1 MRHNA, CDR2 SNTAGT. The CDR3 protein is CASSPDSSSYNSPLHF. CDR3 DNA: TGTGCCAGCAGTCCTGACAGTAGCTCCTATAATTCACCCCTCCACTTT.

The rearrangement joins TRBV7-3 to TRBJ1-2, with D possibly matching TRBD1 (5 bases). The germline V gene has CDR1 SGHTA and CDR2 FQGTGA. The CDR3 is made up of 16 amino acids. The germline V and J ends were trimmed by 5 bases and 7 bases, with 23 bases remaining between them. The CDR3 DNA sequence: TGTGCCAGCAGCATCGCCGGGACGAATCCCTTCTTTGGCTACACCTTC. Translation gives CASSIAGTNPFFGYTF.

This clone has a handful of counts. V usage is TRBV28 and J usage is TRBJ1-5; 8 bases fit TRBD1. Trimming cost V 7 bases and J 7 bases; bases outside gene matches: 9. Germline CDR1 MDHEN, CDR2 SYDVKM. The CDR3 contains 14 residues. In nucleotides, the CDR3 is TGTGCCAGCAATGTGGACAGGGCCAACCAGCCCCAGCATTTT. This translates into CASNVDRANQPQHF.

This chain joins TRBV4-2 and TRBJ2-1, with D maybe TRBD2 (7 bases). Trimming left V 0 bases short and J 9 bases short, with 18 bases between. The CDR3 totals 16 residues. Germline lookup yields CDR1 LGHNA and CDR2 YNFKEQ. The CDR3 nucleotides are TGTGCCAGCAGCCAAGATCTAGGGGGGGCCAGGGGTGAGCAGTTCTTC. It yields the protein CASSQDLGGARGEQFF.

The table lists this clone with a count of one. The chain is built from TRBV19 and TRBJ1-1; D perhaps matches TRBD1 (6 bases). The CDR3 sequence is 14 residues long. Germline values: CDR1 LNHDA, CDR2 SQIVND (reference sequence). V was shortened by 4 bases and J by 0 bases, with 9 bases between the two germline ends. CDR3 DNA sequence: TGTGCCAGTAGTACTCAGGGGTTGAACACTGAAGCTTTCTTT. Residues: CASSTQGLNTEAFF.

V and J are TRBV19 and TRBJ1-2; D is unresolved. V was clipped by 7 bases and J by 0 bases, with 9 bases between them. Germline values: CDR1 LNHDA, CDR2 SQIVND (reference sequence). The CDR3 contains 13 residues. The CDR3 protein is CASTIGSNYGYTF. In DNA, the CDR3 is TGTGCCAGTACTATCGGCTCTAACTATGGCTACACCTTC.

The chain recombines TRBV24-1 with TRBJ1-5; weak D call: TRBD1 (6 bases). Trimming took 3 bases from V and 7 from J, leaving 21 bases between them. CDR1 and CDR2 (germline): KGHDR, SFDVKD. The CDR3 has 17 amino acids. In DNA form, the CDR3 reads TGTGCCACCAGTGATGGGTGGGGGCGGCAGGGTGAACAGCCCCAGCATTTT. Translating it yields CATSDGWGRQGEQPQHF.

The chain joins TRBV5-5 to TRBJ2-7; weak D call: TRBD2 (6 bases). Germline V gene sequence: CDR1 SGHKS, CDR2 YYEKEE (reference sequence). The V and J ends lost 0 bases and 7 bases respectively, with 14 bases between them. The CDR3 length is 14 residues. The CDR3 sequence is CASSLVGAAGEQYF. The CDR3 DNA is TGTGCCAGCAGCTTGGTTGGGGCCGCGGGGGAGCAGTACTTC.

This clone was seen just once. The gene calls are TRBV7-9 and TRBJ1-5; D unresolved. This CDR3 region has 12 residues. The V and J ends lost 1 base and 6 bases respectively, with 4 bases between them. Per the germline V gene, CDR1 is SEHNR and CDR2 is FQNEAQ (reference sequence). The CDR3 spells CASSLGGQPQHF. The CDR3 DNA follows: TGTGCCAGCAGCTTAGGGGGTCAGCCCCAGCATTTT. Combining the CDR3 with reference TRBV7-9 and TRBJ1-5 gives the whole variable domain DTGVSQNPRHKITKRGQNVTFRCDPISEHNRLYWYRQTLGQGPEFLTYFQNEAQLEKSRLLSDRFSAERPKGSFSTLEIQRTEQGDSAMYLCASSLGGQPQHFGDGTRLSIL.

This clone was found a few times. This rearrangement joins TRBV19 to TRBJ1-5; D ambiguous. Trimming left V 7 bases short and J 2 bases short, with 15 bases between. This CDR3 region has 15 residues. Germline values: CDR1 LNHDA, CDR2 SQIVND (reference sequence). The CDR3 loop reads CASTREGSGNQPQHF. The CDR3 bases are TGTGCCAGTACGAGGGAGGGATCGGGCAATCAGCCCCAGCATTTT.

The chain has TRBV18 and TRBJ1-6; D remains ambiguous. Germline V gene data show CDR1 as KGHSH and CDR2 as LQKENI. The CDR3 totals 14 residues. The ends were cut back, 6 bases at V and 7 bases at J, with 13 bases in the middle. In nucleotides, the CDR3 is TGTGCCAGCTCCCCGGTGACGTGGAATTCACCCCTCCACTTT. This encodes CASSPVTWNSPLHF.

The chain has TRBV19 and TRBJ2-1; weak D call: TRBD1 (6 bases). The CDR3 has 16 residues. Germline CDR1 and CDR2: LNHDA and SQIVND (reference sequence). With 5 bases removed from V and 8 bases from J, the gap between germline ends came to 22 bases. The CDR3 bases are TGTGCCAGTAGTCGGCAGGGGTCCCGCGGTTGGGATGAGCAGTTCTTC. Amino acid sequence: CASSRQGSRGWDEQFF.

This clone showed up just a few times. This chain joins TRBV6-5 and TRBJ1-3, with unresolved D. CDR1 and CDR2 from the germline V gene are MNHEY and SVGAGI. V gave up 0 bases and J gave up 0 bases, with 3 bases separating them. This CDR3 has 14 residues. The CDR3 DNA reads as TGTGCCAGCAGTTACTCCACCTCTGGAAACACCATATATTTT. Encoded protein: CASSYSTSGNTIYF.

The genes are TRBV5-1 and TRBJ2-7; D perhaps matches TRBD1 (8 bases). The CDR3 is 12 amino acids. The germline gives CDR1 SGHRS, CDR2 YFSETQ. Trimming stripped 4 bases from V and 6 bases from J, with 11 bases between. In DNA form, the CDR3 reads TGCGCCAGCAGCAACAGGGGGGGCGAGCAGTACTTC. The encoded protein is CASSNRGGEQYF.

CDR3 protein: CASSPQEGNPYEQYF. CDR3 bases: TGTGCCAGCAGCCCCCAAGAGGGGAACCCCTACGAGCAGTACTTC. The chain recombines TRBV7-9 with TRBJ2-7; D possibly matches TRBD1 or TRBD2 (5 bases each). This CDR3 has 15 amino acids. V dropped 5 bases and J dropped 2 bases, with 16 bases sitting between them. Germline V gene lookup returns CDR1 SEHNR and CDR2 FQNEAQ (reference sequence).

V and J are TRBV7-2 and TRBJ2-7; D call uncertain. CDR1 and CDR2 (germline): SGHTA, FQGNSA. V shed 3 bases and J shed 2 bases, with 11 bases lying between them. There are 14 residues in the CDR3. In nucleotides, the CDR3 is TGTGCCAGCAGCTTTCGGCAGTCGCCCTACGAGCAGTACTTC. Translating gives CASSFRQSPYEQYF.

The chain recombines TRBV4-2 with TRBJ1-4; D gene unclear. V was trimmed by 0 bases and J by 8 bases, leaving 13 bases between them. This CDR3 contains 15 residues. Germline loops: CDR1 LGHNA, CDR2 YNFKEQ. The chain's CDR3 is CASSQDSRTGEKLFF. The CDR3 nucleotides are TGTGCCAGCAGCCAAGATTCCCGGACGGGCGAAAAACTGTTTTTT.

This sequence joins TRBV10-3 and TRBJ1-5; 8 bases line up with TRBD1. The V segment lost 4 bases and the J segment 7 bases; nucleotides outside the gene matches: 3. The CDR3 has 13 residues. Germline CDR1 and CDR2: ENHRY and SYGVKD. In nucleotides, the CDR3 is TGTGCCATCAGTGCCCCAGGGGGCCAGCCCCAGCATTTT. Encoded protein: CAISAPGGQPQHF.

The rearrangement joins TRBV18 to TRBJ1-6; D is unclear. CDR3 length equals 16 residues. Trimming took 5 bases from V and 0 from J, leaving 11 bases between them. CDR1 is KGHSH, CDR2 LQKENI, per germline. The CDR3 protein is CASSETRSSYNSPLHF. The CDR3 coding sequence is TGTGCCAGCTCAGAAACTAGGAGCTCCTATAATTCACCCCTCCACTTT.

Remarks on this clone: Other nucleotide sequences from this sample produce the same CDR3. The rearrangement joins TRBV6-5 to TRBJ1-5, with D unresolved. With 6 bases removed from V and 3 bases from J, the gap between germline ends came to 6 bases. The CDR3 covers 12 residues. CDR1 MNHEY and CDR2 SVGAGI come from the germline V gene. The CDR3 coding sequence is TGTGCCAGCAGGGTACCCAATCAGCCCCAGCATTTT. It yields the protein CASRVPNQPQHF.

The J gene is TRBJ2-3, the V gene TRBV4-2; 14 bases are a match to TRBD2. V lost 0 bases, J lost 3 bases, and 11 bases stayed unmatched. The CDR3 is 20 residues long. Germline values: CDR1 LGHNA, CDR2 YNFKEQ. The DNA for the CDR3 is TGTGCCAGCAGCCAAGATCCTCCAGGGACTAGCGGGGGTTGGACAGATACGCAGTATTTT. This codes for CASSQDPPGTSGGWTDTQYF.

The chain has TRBV4-3 and TRBJ1-3; D gene unclear. The CDR3 is 13 residues long. The V and J ends lost 0 bases and 4 bases respectively, with 4 bases between them. From germline, CDR1 is LGHNA and CDR2 YSLEER. CDR3 DNA sequence: TGCGCCAGCAGCCAAGATGTGGGAAACACCATATATTTT. Translating it yields CASSQDVGNTIYF.

The J gene is TRBJ2-1, the V gene TRBV19, with D maybe TRBD2 (6 bases). Trimming removed 8 bases at V and 10 bases at J, with 21 bases between. This CDR3 is 14 amino acids long. Germline assignment: CDR1 LNHDA and CDR2 SQIVND (reference sequence). The CDR3 nucleotides are TGTGCCAGTTCCCACGGGGGAATGGCGAGCGAGCAGTTCTTC. Its translation is CASSHGGMASEQFF. The entire variable domain, with the rest obtained from reference TRBV19 and TRBJ2-1, is as follows: DGGITQSPKYLFRKEGQNVTLSCEQNLNHDAMYWYRQDPGQGLRLIYYSQIVNDFQKGDIAEGYSVSREKKESFPLTVTSAQKNPTAFYLCASSHGGMASEQFFGPGTRLTVL.